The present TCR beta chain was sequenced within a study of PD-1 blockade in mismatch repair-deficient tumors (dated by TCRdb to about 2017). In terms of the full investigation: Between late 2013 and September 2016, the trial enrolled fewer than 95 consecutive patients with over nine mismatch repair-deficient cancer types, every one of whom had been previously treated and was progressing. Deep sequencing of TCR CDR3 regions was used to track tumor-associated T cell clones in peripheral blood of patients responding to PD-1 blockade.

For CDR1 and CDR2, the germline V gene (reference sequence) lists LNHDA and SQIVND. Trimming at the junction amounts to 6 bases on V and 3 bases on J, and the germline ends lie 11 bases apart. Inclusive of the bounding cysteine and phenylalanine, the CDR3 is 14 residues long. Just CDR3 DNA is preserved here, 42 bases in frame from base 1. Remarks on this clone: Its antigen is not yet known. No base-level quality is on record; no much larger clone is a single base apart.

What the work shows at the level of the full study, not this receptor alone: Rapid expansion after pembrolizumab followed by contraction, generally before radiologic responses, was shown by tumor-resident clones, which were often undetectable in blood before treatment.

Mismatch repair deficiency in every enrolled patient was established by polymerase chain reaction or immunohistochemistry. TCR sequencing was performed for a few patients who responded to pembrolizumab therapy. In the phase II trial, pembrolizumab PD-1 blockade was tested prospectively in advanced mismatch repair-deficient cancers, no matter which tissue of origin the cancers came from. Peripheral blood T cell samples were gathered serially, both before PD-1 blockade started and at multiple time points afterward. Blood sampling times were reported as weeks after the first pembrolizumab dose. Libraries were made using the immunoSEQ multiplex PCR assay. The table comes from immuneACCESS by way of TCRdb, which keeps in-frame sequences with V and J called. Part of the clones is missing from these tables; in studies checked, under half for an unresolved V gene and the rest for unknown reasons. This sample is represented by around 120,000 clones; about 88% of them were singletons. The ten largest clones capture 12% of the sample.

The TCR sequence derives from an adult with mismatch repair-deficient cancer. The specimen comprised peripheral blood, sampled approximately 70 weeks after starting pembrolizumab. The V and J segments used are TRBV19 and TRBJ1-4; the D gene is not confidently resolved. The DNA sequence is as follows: TGTGCCAGTAGCTATAGGCTTGCTAATGAAAAACTGTTTTTT. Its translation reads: CASSYRLANEKLFF.